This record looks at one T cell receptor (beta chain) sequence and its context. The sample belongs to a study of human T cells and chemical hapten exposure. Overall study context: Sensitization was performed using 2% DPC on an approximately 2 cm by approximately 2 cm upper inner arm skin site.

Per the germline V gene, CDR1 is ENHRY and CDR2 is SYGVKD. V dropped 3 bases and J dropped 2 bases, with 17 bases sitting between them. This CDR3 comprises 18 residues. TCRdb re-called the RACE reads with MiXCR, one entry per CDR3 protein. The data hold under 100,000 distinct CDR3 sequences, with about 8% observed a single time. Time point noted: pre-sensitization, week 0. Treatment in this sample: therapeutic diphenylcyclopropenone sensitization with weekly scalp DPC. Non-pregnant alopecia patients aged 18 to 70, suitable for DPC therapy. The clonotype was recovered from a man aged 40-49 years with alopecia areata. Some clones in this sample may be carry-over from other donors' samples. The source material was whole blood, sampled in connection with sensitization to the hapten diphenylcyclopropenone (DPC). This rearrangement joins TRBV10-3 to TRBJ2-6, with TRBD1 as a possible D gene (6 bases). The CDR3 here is CAISDQQKTGPGANVLTF. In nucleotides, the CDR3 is TGTGCCATCAGTGATCAACAGAAGACAGGCCCTGGGGCCAACGTCCTGACTTTC.